The 30 T cell receptor delta chains listed next were all sequenced from one sample in a study of gamma-delta T cells after stem cell transplantation. TCRdb ran CATT on the RT-PCR reads. The data contain 3,600 or so delta-chain clones, 16% of them singletons. The sequenced sample was gamma-delta T cells. The receptors come from a human donor. It is not recorded whose cells these are; they may come from a transplant donor.

This chain uses TRDV2 with TRDJ3; 7 bases line up with TRDD3. The CDR3 runs 19 residues. Germline V gene data show CDR1 as GEAIGNYY and CDR2 as EKD. Trimming removed 1 base from V and 0 bases from J; junction bases left unmatched: 8. The CDR3 loop reads CACDTTGDPYSWDTRQMFF. The CDR3 DNA reads as TGTGCCTGTGACACAACTGGGGATCCATACTCCTGGGACACCCGACAGATGTTTTTC.

No V gene call is available, although the J gene is TRDJ1; the table's D call, TRDD3, was not checked against the DNA. The CDR3 sequence is 15 residues long. DNA for the CDR3: TGTGCCACCGTCGAAGGTGGACCGTTGAACGATAAACTCATCTTT. It encodes CATVEGGPLNDKLIF.

This clone occurred a few times. The chain joins TRDV2 to TRDJ1; 8 nucleotides agree with TRDD3. The CDR3 is 15 amino acids. Germline values: CDR1 GEAIGNYY, CDR2 EKD. V trimming: 3 bases; J trimming: 2 bases; junction bases outside the gene matches: 7. The CDR3 loop is CACDVLGGSTDKLIF. CDR3 in DNA: TGTGCCTGTGACGTACTGGGGGGCTCGACCGATAAACTCATCTTT.

In the case of this clone: One end of the junction varies from germline; a read error may be responsible. Other DNA variants within this sample encode the same CDR3. The gene calls are TRDV2 and TRDJ3; 9 bases line up with TRDD3. The CDR3 extends over 19 amino acids. Per the germline V gene, CDR1 is GEAIGNYY and CDR2 is EKD. The CDR3 loop reads CACEPISGDTARDTRQMFF. In DNA, the CDR3 is TGTGCTTGTGAACCGATTTCCGGGGATACGGCCCGGGACACCCGACAGATGTTTTTC.

This clone was detected only a few times. A far larger clone is off by one base, so a read error is likely. V usage is TRDV2 and J usage is TRDJ1, with 12 bases lining up with TRDD3. This CDR3 has 17 amino acids. V lost 2 bases, J lost 5 bases, and 11 bases stayed unmatched. Germline-derived CDR1 and CDR2 are GEAIGNYY and EKD. The CDR3 is CACDRLGDTPHRDKLIF. In DNA, the CDR3 is TGTGCCTGTGACAGGCTGGGGGATACGCCCCATCGGGATAAACTCATCTTT.

As to this clone: Other DNA sequences within the sample encode an identical CDR3. The chain employs TRDV2 and TRDJ1; TRDD3 aligns across 8 bases. V lost 0 bases, J lost 0 bases, and 8 bases stayed unmatched. The V gene's germline CDR1 is GEAIGNYY and CDR2 EKD. The CDR3 totals 17 residues. CDR3 DNA sequence: TGTGCCTGTGACACCCTTACTGGGGGGTCGTACACCGATAAACTCATCTTT. Its translation: CACDTLTGGSYTDKLIF.

The rearrangement uses TRDV2 and TRDJ1; no definite D call. Germline V gives CDR1 GEAIGNYY, CDR2 EKD. V lost 1 base and J 4 bases, leaving 21 bases between the germline ends. The CDR3 loop spans 17 amino acids. This CDR3 is CACDTIRPRALDDKLIF. The CDR3 DNA is TGTGCCTGTGACACTATTCGGCCTCGAGCTCTAGACGATAAACTCATCTTT.

By sample share, this clone is medium-sized. J is TRDJ1 and V is TRDV2; D possibly corresponds to TRDD3 (6 bases). V lost 0 bases, J lost 1 base, and 11 bases lay in between. This CDR3 is built from 15 residues. CDR1 is GEAIGNYY, CDR2 EKD, per germline. For the CDR3, the DNA is TGTGCCTGTGACACCGTTGGGGGTGGCACCGATAAACTCATCTTT. Residues: CACDTVGGGTDKLIF.

The chain is built from TRDV2 and TRDJ1; 10 bases line up with TRDD3. The junction had 4 bases not matched to a gene; V was cut back by 1 base and J by 0 bases. Germline CDR1 GEAIGNYY, CDR2 EKD. The CDR3 sequence is 16 residues long. In nucleotides, the CDR3 is TGTGCCTGTGACACTCTACTGGGGGATTACACCGATAAACTCATCTTT. Encoded protein: CACDTLLGDYTDKLIF.

In its sample, this clone was seen a few times. The rearrangement links TRDV2 to TRDJ1; possibly TRDD3 for D (6 bases). The germline V gene has CDR1 GEAIGNYY and CDR2 EKD. The CDR3 extends over 15 amino acids. V lost 0 bases to trimming and J lost 3 bases, with 13 bases between them. This chain's CDR3 is CACDTVGALADKLIF. The CDR3 coding sequence is TGTGCCTGTGACACCGTGGGGGCCTTGGCCGATAAACTCATCTTT.

This clone was detected only a few times. The protein listed by TCRdb differs at residue 3 from the translated DNA, so the DNA translation is shown. The chain joins TRDV2 to TRDJ1, with 10 bases matching TRDD3. The germline gives CDR1 GEAIGNYY, CDR2 EKD. The CDR3 is 18 amino acids. The CDR3 is CAWDTLLGDLPNTDKLIF. The CDR3 coding sequence is TGTGCCTGGGACACCTTACTGGGGGATCTACCGAACACCGATAAACTCATCTTT.

As concerns this clone: This clone may be a read error of a much larger clone one base away. This chain joins TRDV2 and TRDJ1; possible D gene TRDD3, 5 bases. This CDR3 comprises 17 residues. Germline CDR1 GEAIGNYY, CDR2 EKD. CDR3 residues: CARDTLGPGRNTDKLIF. DNA of the CDR3: TGTGCCCGTGACACCCTCGGGCCTGGGCGAAACACCGATAAACTCATCTTT.

The chain carries TRDV2 and TRDJ1, with 8 nucleotides matching TRDD3. With 4 bases clipped from V and 2 bases from J, the junction kept 8 bases outside the gene matches. From germline, CDR1 is GEAIGNYY and CDR2 EKD. CDR3 length: 15 amino acids. As DNA, the CDR3 is TGTGCCTGTGATTTTGTGGGGGATCGGACCGATAAACTCATCTTT. This codes for CACDFVGDRTDKLIF.

The chain recombines TRDV2 with TRDJ1, with TRDD3 matching 9 bases. This CDR3 contains 16 residues. V shed 1 base, J shed 1 base, and the junction held 6 bases outside the gene matches. Germline assignment: CDR1 GEAIGNYY and CDR2 EKD. The DNA of the CDR3 is TGTGCCTGTGACACGGTGGGGGATATGATCACCGATAAACTCATCTTT. Its translation: CACDTVGDMITDKLIF.

V is TRDV2 and J is TRDJ2, with 7 bases matching TRDD3. The CDR3 loop spans 14 amino acids. CDR1 is GEAIGNYY and CDR2 is EKD in the germline V gene. V lost 2 bases and J lost 11; bases outside the gene matches: 10. Written as DNA, the CDR3 is TGTGCCTGTGACAAACTGGGGCCCAAGAGTCAACTCTTCTTT. This gives the protein CACDKLGPKSQLFF.

In this sample, this clone is medium-sized (0.01 to 0.1%). The rearrangement joins TRDV2 to TRDJ1, with 11 bases fitting TRDD3. CDR1 and CDR2 from the germline V gene are GEAIGNYY and EKD. The V segment lost 1 base and the J segment 5 bases; nucleotides outside the gene matches: 8. The CDR3 has 16 residues. CDR3 region: CACDTLLGDRSDKLIF. CDR3 bases: TGTGCCTGTGACACTTTACTGGGGGATAGAAGTGATAAACTCATCTTT.

The V and J genes are TRDV2 and TRDJ1; 10 bases fit TRDD3. Germline CDR1 reads GEAIGNYY; CDR2 reads EKD. Trimming removed 0 bases from V and 7 bases from J; junction bases left unmatched: 7. The CDR3 runs to 15 residues. The CDR3 protein is CACDTGGGYSGKLIF. CDR3 DNA: TGTGCCTGTGACACCGGTGGGGGATACTCGGGTAAACTCATCTTT.

This clone is deemed medium-sized. This sequence joins TRDV2 and TRDJ1, with 10 positions matching TRDD3. Trimming at V came to 3 bases and at J to 4 bases, leaving 7 bases not matched to a gene. Germline loops: CDR1 GEAIGNYY, CDR2 EKD. The CDR3 is 15 residues long. The CDR3 protein is CACDRLGDNGDKLIF. CDR3 in DNA: TGTGCCTGTGACCGCCTGGGGGATAATGGCGATAAACTCATCTTT.

This clone showed up just a few times. CDR3 DNA sequence: TGTGCCTGTGACACCGTGGGGGATACGTCAAGCTCCTGGGACACCCGACAGATGTTTTTC. This gives the protein CACDTVGDTSSSWDTRQMFF. The chain has TRDV2 and TRDJ3; TRDD3 matches at 11 bases. V shed 0 bases, J shed 0 bases, and the junction held 6 bases outside the gene matches. This CDR3 has 20 amino acids. CDR1 and CDR2 from the germline V gene are GEAIGNYY and EKD.

This clone is categorized as medium-sized. CDR3 loop: CACDTVLGDTGRSWDTRQMFF. CDR3 in DNA: TGTGCCTGTGACACAGTACTGGGGGATACGGGACGCTCCTGGGACACCCGACAGATGTTTTTC. V gene TRDV2 combines with J gene TRDJ3, with 13 bases identical to TRDD3. After removal of 1 base from V and 0 bases from J, the junction contained 8 bases not matched to a gene. The CDR3 runs 21 residues. Germline-derived CDR1 and CDR2 are GEAIGNYY and EKD.

Comment on this clone: With a much larger clone just one base away, this may be a read error. The CDR3 DNA sequence: TGTGCCTGTGACCCACTTGCGCCGGGATACACCGATAAACTCATCTTT. Translated: CACDPLAPGYTDKLIF. V usage is TRDV2 and J usage is TRDJ1, with D possibly TRDD3 on 5 matching bases. Germline lookup yields CDR1 GEAIGNYY and CDR2 EKD. The ends were cut back, 3 bases at V and 0 bases at J, with 16 bases in the middle. The CDR3 contains 16 residues.

This clone is labeled medium-sized. J is TRDJ1 and V is TRDV2; 8 bases match TRDD3. The CDR3 loop spans 18 amino acids. Trimming took 2 bases from V and 1 from J; bases not matched to a gene: 14. Germline values: CDR1 GEAIGNYY, CDR2 EKD. The CDR3 reads CACDRLISGGQPTDKLIF. The CDR3 nucleotides are TGTGCCTGTGACAGATTAATATCTGGGGGACAACCCACCGATAAACTCATCTTT.

The chain combines TRDV2 with TRDJ1, with 11 bases matching TRDD3. The CDR3 is 20 amino acids. Germline assignment: CDR1 GEAIGNYY and CDR2 EKD. Trimming removed 0 bases from V and 0 bases from J; junction bases left unmatched: 14. The CDR3 here is CACDTVMGDTARRDTDKLIF. CDR3 coding DNA: TGTGCCTGTGACACCGTTATGGGGGATACGGCTCGCCGGGACACCGATAAACTCATCTTT.

This clone was observed a handful of times. This rearrangement joins TRDV2 to TRDJ3; 10 positions agree with TRDD3. V lost 0 bases to trimming and J lost 5 bases; unmatched junction nucleotides: 3. The CDR3 is 17 residues long. Germline CDR1 reads GEAIGNYY; CDR2 reads EKD. This chain's CDR3 is CACDTAGDTRDTRQMFF. The CDR3 DNA is TGTGCCTGTGACACCGCGGGGGATACGAGGGACACCCGACAGATGTTTTTC.

This clone was found a few times. The rearrangement joins TRDV2 to TRDJ1; 12 bases align to TRDD3. This CDR3 spans 20 amino acids. The J segment lost 0 bases and the V segment lost 0 bases, leaving 13 bases of the junction unmatched. CDR1 and CDR2 from the germline V gene are GEAIGNYY and EKD. The CDR3 bases are TGTGCCTGTGACACCCTACTGGGGGATACAGTGACCTCGTACACCGATAAACTCATCTTT. Its translation: CACDTLLGDTVTSYTDKLIF.

As concerns this clone: This could be a read error, since a much larger clone is one nucleotide away. The sample carries other DNA sequences with the same CDR3. The V and J genes are TRDV2 and TRDJ1; 11 nucleotides agree with TRDD3. The V gene's germline CDR1 is GEAIGNYY and CDR2 EKD. The CDR3 loop spans 20 amino acids. After removal of 3 bases from V and 1 base from J, the junction contained 18 bases not matched to a gene. This chain's CDR3 is CACDSIRSALGDTGTDKLIF. The CDR3 DNA reads as TGTGCCTGTGACTCAATAAGATCCGCTCTGGGGGATACAGGCACCGATAAACTCATCTTT.

The table lists this clone with a few counts. This CDR3 is also generated by other DNA sequences in the sample. The chain uses TRDV2 and TRDJ1; the match to TRDD3 covers 10 bases. The CDR3 spans 15 residues. V trimming: 0 bases; J trimming: 0 bases; junction bases outside the gene matches: 0. Germline V lookup: CDR1 GEAIGNYY, CDR2 EKD. CDR3 protein: CACDTLGDNTDKLIF. CDR3 DNA: TGTGCCTGTGACACCCTGGGGGATAACACCGATAAACTCATCTTT.

V gene TRDV2 combines with J gene TRDJ1; 13 bases match TRDD3. This CDR3 is built from 17 residues. Germline values: CDR1 GEAIGNYY, CDR2 EKD. J gave up 3 bases and V 0 bases, and 6 bases lay outside the gene matches. CDR3 nucleotides: TGTGCCTGTGACACCGTTTCGACTGGGGGATACGCCGATAAACTCATCTTT. This gives the protein CACDTVSTGGYADKLIF.

The rearrangement links TRDV2 to TRDJ1; TRDD3 aligns across 7 bases. The V segment lost 2 bases and the J segment 0 bases; nucleotides outside the gene matches: 8. This CDR3 has 16 residues. CDR1 is GEAIGNYY, CDR2 EKD, per germline. This chain's CDR3 is CACDNLLGTNTDKLIF. In nucleotides, the CDR3 is TGTGCCTGTGACAATTTACTGGGGACCAACACCGATAAACTCATCTTT.

As regards this clone: One end of the junction is discordant with germline, which a read error may explain. Other DNA sequences in this specimen translate into the identical CDR3. The chain recombines TRDV2 with TRDJ1; TRDD3 is a possible D gene (5 bases). The CDR3 sequence is 20 residues long. The V gene's germline CDR1 is GEAIGNYY and CDR2 EKD. For the CDR3, the DNA is TGTGCCTGTGACACGATAACAGTCGCCGACCGAGGGAATAACACCGATACACTCATCTTT. This translates into CACDTITVADRGNNTDTLIF.